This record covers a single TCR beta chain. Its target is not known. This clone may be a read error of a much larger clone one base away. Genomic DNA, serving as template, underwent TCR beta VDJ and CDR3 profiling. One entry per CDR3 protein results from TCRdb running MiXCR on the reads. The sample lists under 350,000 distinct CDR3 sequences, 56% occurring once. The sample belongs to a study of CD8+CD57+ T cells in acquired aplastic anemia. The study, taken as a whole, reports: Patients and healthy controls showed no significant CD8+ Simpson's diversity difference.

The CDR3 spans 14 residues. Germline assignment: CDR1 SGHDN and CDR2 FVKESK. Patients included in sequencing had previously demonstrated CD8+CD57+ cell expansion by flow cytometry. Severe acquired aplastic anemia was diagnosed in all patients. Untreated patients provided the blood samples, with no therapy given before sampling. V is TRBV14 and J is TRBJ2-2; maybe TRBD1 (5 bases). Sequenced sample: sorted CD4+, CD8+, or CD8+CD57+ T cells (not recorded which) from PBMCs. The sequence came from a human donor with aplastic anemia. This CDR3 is CAGSQVGVDGELFF. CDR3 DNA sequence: TGTGCCGGCAGCCAAGTAGGGGTTGACGGGGAGCTGTTTTTT. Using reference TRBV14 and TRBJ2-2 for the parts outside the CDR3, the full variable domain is EAGVTQFPSHSVIEKGQTVTLRCDPISGHDNLYWYRRVMGKEIKFLLHFVKESKQDESGMPNNRFLAERTGGTYSTLKVQPAELEDSGVYFCAGSQVGVDGELFFGEGSRLTVL.